Listed below are T cell receptor beta chains from one sample, sequenced in a study of beta chain features in type 1 diabetes. This table comes from immunoSEQ multiplex PCR, and its TCRdb copy is limited to in-frame clones, with some not included. The repertoire holds 600,000 to 750,000 clones, with roughly 12% as singletons. Sequences were obtained from naive CD4+ T cells from blood. These receptors were obtained from a man aged 25-45 years with type 1 diabetes. Each CDR3 is given with its conserved first and last residue. Clone size is stated in some rows and not others, as once, few, many or a class when expanded.

j_call	clone_size	v_call	cdr3_aa
TRBJ2-5	NA	TRBV29-1	CSVEVPGDQETQYF
TRBJ2-7	NA	TRBV29-1	CSATRSYEQYF
TRBJ2-1	NA	TRBV6-6	CASTSGTTHYNEQFF
TRBJ1-5	few	TRBV6-6	CASSYQLQGEGQPQHF
TRBJ2-2	NA	TRBV9	CASSPPGGVGELFF
TRBJ2-2	NA	TRBV7-2	CASSNSYWTGYTGELFF
TRBJ2-7	NA	TRBV2	CASSGASGVHEQYF
TRBJ1-3	few	TRBV6-5	CASGQLLGNTIYF
TRBJ2-7	NA	TRBV28	CASSFPGHSYEQYF
TRBJ2-7	few	TRBV18	CASSPALETEQYF
TRBJ1-4	NA	TRBV10-3	CASGGRGDEKLFF